This TCR beta chain was found in a study of identical twins. Study findings and constraints: Out-of-frame alpha sequences that twins shared showed excess low generation probability.

One entry per CDR3 protein, called by TCRdb with MiXCR from the 5' RACE reads. The data hold roughly 260,000 distinct CDR3 sequences, with about 14% observed a single time. With respect to this clonotype: Its specificity is unknown.

CDR1 and CDR2 (germline): SQVTM, ANQGSEA. This CDR3 has 14 amino acids. V was shortened by 6 bases and J by 8 bases, with 19 bases between the two germline ends. The sequence was obtained from a woman under 30 in good health. Sequences were obtained from memory (CD45RO+) T cells sorted from blood. The gene calls are TRBV29-1 and TRBJ1-4; D perhaps matches TRBD1 (5 bases). CDR3 sequence: CSVASGMIGEKLFF. CDR3 DNA: TGCAGCGTCGCCTCAGGGATGATTGGAGAAAAACTGTTTTTT.